A single TCR beta chain is shown here with its context. Its specificity is not known. Sequencing was performed with immunoSEQ multiplex PCR; in TCRdb, only in-frame clones are kept and a portion is missing. The table shows about 35,000 clones, with under 90% occurring only once. The data derive from a study of T cell responses to AZD1222 COVID-19 vaccine. This CDR3 contains 14 residues. Deletions cut 2 bases from V and 4 bases from J, with 12 bases between. From germline, CDR1 is MNHEY and CDR2 SVGAGI. Whole-study results and caveats: Clonal diversity was possibly underestimated, and white British individuals and females predominated among donors.

This sequence joins TRBV6-5 and TRBJ2-7; no definite D call. The material sequenced was peripheral blood, taken 28 days after the second AZD1222 dose. The TCR originated in an adult who received the AZD1222 COVID-19 vaccine. As DNA, the CDR3 is TGTGCCAGCAGTTACCGACACGGTGGGTACGAGCAGTACTTC. Its protein is CASSYRHGGYEQYF.